This is a list of T cell receptor beta chains from one sample in a study of CD8 T cells in ankylosing spondylitis. TCRdb called the 5' RACE reads again in MiXCR, with one record for every CDR3 protein. Of around 130,000 distinct CDR3 sequences listed, 7% were seen once; the top ten hold 10% to 15%. Specimen: blood, either unsorted or a sorted T cell fraction (not recorded which). The origin of the receptors is a male donor with ankylosing spondylitis or in good health (not recorded which). Both conserved end residues are part of each CDR3. A D gene is named only where the DNA matches it firmly. The size entry is marked missing in some rows and otherwise reads once, few, many or a size class.

v_gene: TRBV5-1; j_gene: TRBJ2-2; abundance: many; d_gene: -; CDR3nt: TGCGCCAGCAGCGGCTCGGACAGATACACCGGGGAGCTGTTTTTT; CDR3aa: CASSGSDRYTGELFF
v_gene: TRBV14; j_gene: TRBJ1-6; abundance: many; d_gene: -; CDR3nt: TGTGCCAGCAGCCTTTTCCTTGATTCACCCCTCCACTTT; CDR3aa: CASSLFLDSPLHF
v_gene: TRBV6-1; j_gene: TRBJ1-5; abundance: many; d_gene: TRBD1; CDR3nt: TGTGCCAGCAGTGATATGGGACAGAGCAATCAGCCCCAGCATTTT; CDR3aa: CASSDMGQSNQPQHF
v_gene: TRBV15; j_gene: TRBJ2-2; abundance: -; d_gene: -; CDR3nt: TGTGCCACCAGCAGAGATCAAGGGGCCGGGGAGCTGTTTTTT; CDR3aa: CATSRDQGAGELFF
v_gene: TRBV24-1; j_gene: TRBJ2-1; abundance: once; d_gene: TRBD1; CDR3nt: TGTGCCACCTCCCGGGACAGGTCATACAATGAGCAGTTCTTC; CDR3aa: CATSRDRSYNEQFF
v_gene: TRBV30; j_gene: TRBJ2-2; abundance: many; d_gene: -; CDR3nt: TGTGCCTGGAGTTTGGAGGGGGCCGCCGGGGAGCTGTTTTTT; CDR3aa: CAWSLEGAAGELFF
v_gene: TRBV7-8; j_gene: TRBJ2-3; abundance: many; d_gene: -; CDR3nt: TGTGCCAGCAGCTTCGGACAGATTATCACGGATACGCAGTATTTT; CDR3aa: CASSFGQIITDTQYF
v_gene: TRBV29-1; j_gene: TRBJ2-5; abundance: many; d_gene: TRBD2; CDR3nt: TGCAGCGTTCCGAGAGCGGGAGGGCCTCTGGAGACCCAGTACTTC; CDR3aa: CSVPRAGGPLETQYF
v_gene: TRBV28; j_gene: TRBJ2-1; abundance: many; d_gene: TRBD2; CDR3nt: TGTGCCAGCAGTTTAGTAGCGGGGTCATACAATGAGCAGTTCTTC; CDR3aa: CASSLVAGSYNEQFF
v_gene: TRBV20-1; j_gene: TRBJ1-2; abundance: many; d_gene: -; CDR3nt: TGCAGTGCTAGAGAGGCCCCAAACTCCTATGGCTACACCTTC; CDR3aa: CSAREAPNSYGYTF
v_gene: TRBV5-1; j_gene: TRBJ2-1; abundance: many; d_gene: -; CDR3nt: TGCGCCAGCAGTGTGAGCGGTGTCTACAATGAGCAGTTCTTC; CDR3aa: CASSVSGVYNEQFF
v_gene: TRBV12-3/TRBV12-4; j_gene: TRBJ2-7; abundance: many; d_gene: -; CDR3nt: TGTGCCAGCAGTTTCCTTCAGGCGGTAACCTACGAGCAGTACTTC; CDR3aa: CASSFLQAVTYEQYF
v_gene: TRBV20-1; j_gene: TRBJ2-2; abundance: many; d_gene: -; CDR3nt: TGCAGTGCTATGTTGCGGTGGAACACCGGGGAGCTGTTTTTT; CDR3aa: CSAMLRWNTGELFF
v_gene: TRBV15; j_gene: TRBJ2-7; abundance: many; d_gene: -; CDR3nt: TGTGCCACCAGCAGAGATGGGACGAGTGACGAGCAGTACTTC; CDR3aa: CATSRDGTSDEQYF
v_gene: TRBV5-1; j_gene: TRBJ1-3; abundance: -; d_gene: TRBD1; CDR3nt: TGCGCCAGCAGCCCGTGGGGACAGGAGGAAGATGGAAACACCATATATTTT; CDR3aa: CASSPWGQEEDGNTIYF
v_gene: TRBV12-3/TRBV12-4; j_gene: TRBJ1-2; abundance: many; d_gene: -; CDR3nt: TGTGCCAGCACGCGACTCGGGCAAAACTATGGCTACACCTTC; CDR3aa: CASTRLGQNYGYTF
v_gene: TRBV28; j_gene: TRBJ2-2; abundance: many; d_gene: -; CDR3nt: TGTGCCAGCCCAGGGAACACCGGGGAGCTGTTTTTT; CDR3aa: CASPGNTGELFF
v_gene: TRBV29-1; j_gene: TRBJ2-7; abundance: many; d_gene: -; CDR3nt: TGCAGCGCGATGATTACCTACGAGCAGTACTTC; CDR3aa: CSAMITYEQYF
v_gene: TRBV28; j_gene: TRBJ1-2; abundance: many; d_gene: -; CDR3nt: TGTGCCAGCAGCCGTAACAGGGAAGGCTACACCTTC; CDR3aa: CASSRNREGYTF
v_gene: TRBV7-9; j_gene: TRBJ2-7; abundance: many; d_gene: -; CDR3nt: TGTGCCAGCAGCCCCGAAAGGGCAGGGGTGAACTACGAGCAGTACTTC; CDR3aa: CASSPERAGVNYEQYF
v_gene: TRBV5-1; j_gene: TRBJ2-7; abundance: -; d_gene: -; CDR3nt: TGCGCCAGCAGCACAAACCACGAGCAGTACTTC; CDR3aa: CASSTNHEQYF
v_gene: TRBV5-1; j_gene: TRBJ1-2; abundance: few; d_gene: -; CDR3nt: TGCGCCAGCAGCTTGGCCTCTTGGGACGTGGTGACCTACACCTTC; CDR3aa: CASSLASWDVVTYTF
v_gene: TRBV5-1; j_gene: TRBJ2-5; abundance: many; d_gene: -; CDR3nt: TGCGCCAGCAGCTTCGGGTACGGAGAGACCCAGTACTTC; CDR3aa: CASSFGYGETQYF
v_gene: TRBV30; j_gene: TRBJ2-2; abundance: few; d_gene: -; CDR3nt: TGTGCCTGGAGTACGGGGTATCAGGCCGGGGAGCTGTTTTTT; CDR3aa: CAWSTGYQAGELFF
v_gene: TRBV6-2/TRBV6-3; j_gene: TRBJ1-6; abundance: many; d_gene: TRBD1; CDR3nt: TGTGCCAGCAGTTACCGCCCGGGGACAGCCCAAGCCCTCCACTTT; CDR3aa: CASSYRPGTAQALHF
v_gene: TRBV7-2; j_gene: TRBJ2-5; abundance: many; d_gene: TRBD2; CDR3nt: TGTGCCAGCAGCTTAGTGACGGGGTTAGCGGGTCAAGAGACCCAGTACTTC; CDR3aa: CASSLVTGLAGQETQYF
v_gene: TRBV19; j_gene: TRBJ2-1; abundance: many; d_gene: -; CDR3nt: TGTGCCAGTAGTATCGGGGGAACTGAGCAGTTCTTC; CDR3aa: CASSIGGTEQFF
v_gene: TRBV7-9; j_gene: TRBJ2-7; abundance: many; d_gene: TRBD1; CDR3nt: TGTGCCAGCAGCGGGGGACAGGGTAGCTCCTACGAGCAGTACTTC; CDR3aa: CASSGGQGSSYEQYF
v_gene: TRBV5-5; j_gene: TRBJ2-6; abundance: many; d_gene: TRBD1; CDR3nt: TGTGCCAGCAGCTTGGACAGGGGTTACTCTGGGGCCAACGTCCTGACTTTC; CDR3aa: CASSLDRGYSGANVLTF
v_gene: TRBV12-3/TRBV12-4; j_gene: TRBJ2-1; abundance: many; d_gene: -; CDR3nt: TGTGCCAGCAGTTTAGGGCTCTACAATGAGCAGTTCTTC; CDR3aa: CASSLGLYNEQFF
v_gene: TRBV7-2; j_gene: TRBJ2-2; abundance: many; d_gene: -; CDR3nt: TGTGCCAGCAGCATAAACGGCTATATCAACACCGGGGAGCTGTTTTTT; CDR3aa: CASSINGYINTGELFF
v_gene: TRBV5-1; j_gene: TRBJ1-1; abundance: many; d_gene: -; CDR3nt: TGCGCCAGCAGCCCGACCAGCCTGAACACTGAAGCTTTCTTT; CDR3aa: CASSPTSLNTEAFF
v_gene: TRBV5-1; j_gene: TRBJ2-5; abundance: many; d_gene: -; CDR3nt: TGCGCCAGCAGCTTGTCGGGGACCCAAGAGACCCAGTACTTC; CDR3aa: CASSLSGTQETQYF
v_gene: TRBV14; j_gene: TRBJ2-2; abundance: -; d_gene: TRBD2; CDR3nt: TGTGCCAGCAGCCGTAGTACACGGGAGGTTATCACCGGGGAGCTGTTTTTT; CDR3aa: CASSRSTREVITGELFF
v_gene: TRBV29-1; j_gene: TRBJ1-4; abundance: many; d_gene: -; CDR3nt: TGCAGCGTTGGGCCCAGGACTAATGAAAAACTGTTTTTT; CDR3aa: CSVGPRTNEKLFF
v_gene: TRBV4-1; j_gene: TRBJ2-1; abundance: many; d_gene: -; CDR3nt: TGCGCCAGCAGCCAATTCCTCTCCGACTACAATGAGCAGTTCTTC; CDR3aa: CASSQFLSDYNEQFF
v_gene: TRBV24-1; j_gene: TRBJ2-2; abundance: many; d_gene: -; CDR3nt: TGTGCCACTAGGACACCGAACACCGGGGAGCTGTTTTTT; CDR3aa: CATRTPNTGELFF
v_gene: TRBV15; j_gene: TRBJ2-6; abundance: many; d_gene: -; CDR3nt: TGTGCCACCAGCAGAGAGACTCCATTCGGTGGGGCCAACGTCCTGACTTTC; CDR3aa: CATSRETPFGGANVLTF
v_gene: TRBV15; j_gene: TRBJ1-2; abundance: many; d_gene: -; CDR3nt: TGTGCCACCAGCAGAGATCGAGGTTCAGAGGGTGGCTACACCTTC; CDR3aa: CATSRDRGSEGGYTF
v_gene: TRBV20-1; j_gene: TRBJ2-7; abundance: many; d_gene: -; CDR3nt: TGCAGTGCTAGATTGTTCCCGAGCTACGAGCAGTACTTC; CDR3aa: CSARLFPSYEQYF
v_gene: TRBV5-1; j_gene: TRBJ2-2; abundance: many; d_gene: TRBD2; CDR3nt: TGCGCCAGCAGCACGGGGACTAGCGGGGAGGAGCTGTTTTTT; CDR3aa: CASSTGTSGEELFF
v_gene: TRBV7-2; j_gene: TRBJ1-2; abundance: many; d_gene: -; CDR3nt: TGTGCCAGCAGCGGTTATAACTATGGCTACACCTTC; CDR3aa: CASSGYNYGYTF
v_gene: TRBV20-1; j_gene: TRBJ2-2; abundance: many; d_gene: -; CDR3nt: TGCAGTGCTATAGCTGTCACGGGGGAGCTGTTTTTT; CDR3aa: CSAIAVTGELFF